This T cell receptor (beta chain) was obtained from a study of human T cells and chemical hapten exposure. Study results and limitations: After DPC sensitization, TCRs above 1 in 1000 frequency showed no change.

Sample time point: patch test 2, 6 weeks after DPC sensitization. Treatment defined: therapeutic diphenylcyclopropenone sensitization with weekly scalp DPC. The V gene's germline CDR1 is MNHNS and CDR2 SASEGT. The CDR3 has 17 amino acids. Trimming took 3 bases from V and 0 from J, leaving 16 bases between them. Of note for this clonotype: What it binds is not known.

TCRdb called the RACE reads again in MiXCR, with one record for every CDR3 protein. Of about 84,000 distinct CDR3 sequences listed, about 10% are singletons. The chain employs TRBV6-1 and TRBJ2-3, with D unresolved. The sequencing here drew on whole blood, taken in connection with sensitization to the hapten diphenylcyclopropenone (DPC). This sequence originates from a woman aged 50 to 60 with alopecia areata. Some clones in this sample may be carry-over from other donors' samples. CDR3 coding DNA: TGTGCCAGCAGTGATTTATCGAGAATGCTTAGCACAGATACGCAGTATTTT. Translation: CASSDLSRMLSTDTQYF.